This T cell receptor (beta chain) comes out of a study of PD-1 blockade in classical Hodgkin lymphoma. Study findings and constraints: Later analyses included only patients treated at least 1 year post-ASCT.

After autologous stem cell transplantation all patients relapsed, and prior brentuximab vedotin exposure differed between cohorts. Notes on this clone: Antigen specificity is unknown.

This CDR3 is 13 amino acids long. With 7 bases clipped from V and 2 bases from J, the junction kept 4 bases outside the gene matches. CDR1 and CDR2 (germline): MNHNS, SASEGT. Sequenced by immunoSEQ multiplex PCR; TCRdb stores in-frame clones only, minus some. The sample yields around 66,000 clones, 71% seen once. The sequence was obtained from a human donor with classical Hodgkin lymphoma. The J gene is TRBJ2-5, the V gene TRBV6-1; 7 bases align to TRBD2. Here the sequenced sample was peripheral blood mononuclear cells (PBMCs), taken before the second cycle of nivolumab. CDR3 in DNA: TGTGCCAGCATCGGGACTACACAAGAGACCCAGTACTTC. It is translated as CASIGTTQETQYF.